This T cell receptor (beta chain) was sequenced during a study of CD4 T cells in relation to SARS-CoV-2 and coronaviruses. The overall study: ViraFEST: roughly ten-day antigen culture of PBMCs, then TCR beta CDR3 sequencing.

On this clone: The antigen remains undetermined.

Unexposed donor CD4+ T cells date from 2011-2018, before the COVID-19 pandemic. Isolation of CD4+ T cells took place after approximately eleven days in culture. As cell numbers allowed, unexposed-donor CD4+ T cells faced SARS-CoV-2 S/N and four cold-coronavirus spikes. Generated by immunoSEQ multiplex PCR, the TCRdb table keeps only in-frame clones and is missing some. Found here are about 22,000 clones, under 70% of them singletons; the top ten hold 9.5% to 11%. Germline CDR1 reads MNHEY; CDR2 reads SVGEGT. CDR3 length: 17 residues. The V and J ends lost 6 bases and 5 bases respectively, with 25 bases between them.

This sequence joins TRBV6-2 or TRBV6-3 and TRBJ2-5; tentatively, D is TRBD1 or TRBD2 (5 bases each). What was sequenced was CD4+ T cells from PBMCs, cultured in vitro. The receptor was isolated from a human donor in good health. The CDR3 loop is CASSETLAYGGVETQYF. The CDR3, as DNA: TGTGCCAGCAGCGAGACTTTAGCGTATGGGGGTGTGGAGACCCAGTACTTC.